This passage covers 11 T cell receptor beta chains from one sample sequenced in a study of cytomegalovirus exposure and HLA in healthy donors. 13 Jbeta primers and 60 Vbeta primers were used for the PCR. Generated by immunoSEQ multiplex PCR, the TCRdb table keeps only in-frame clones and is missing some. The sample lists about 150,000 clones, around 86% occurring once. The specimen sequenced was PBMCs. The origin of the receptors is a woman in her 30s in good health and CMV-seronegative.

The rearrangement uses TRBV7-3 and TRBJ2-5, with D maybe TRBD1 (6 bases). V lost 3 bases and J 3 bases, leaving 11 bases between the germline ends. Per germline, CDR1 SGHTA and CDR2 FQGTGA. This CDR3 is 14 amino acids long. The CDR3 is CASSFGGPEETQYF. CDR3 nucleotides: TGTGCCAGCAGCTTTGGGGGCCCGGAAGAGACCCAGTACTTC.

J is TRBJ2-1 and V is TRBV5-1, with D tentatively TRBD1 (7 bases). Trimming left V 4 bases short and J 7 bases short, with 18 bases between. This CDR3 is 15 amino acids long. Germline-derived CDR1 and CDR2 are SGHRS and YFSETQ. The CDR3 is CASSLSLTGRNEQFF. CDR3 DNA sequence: TGCGCCAGCAGCCTCTCATTGACAGGGAGGAATGAGCAGTTCTTC.

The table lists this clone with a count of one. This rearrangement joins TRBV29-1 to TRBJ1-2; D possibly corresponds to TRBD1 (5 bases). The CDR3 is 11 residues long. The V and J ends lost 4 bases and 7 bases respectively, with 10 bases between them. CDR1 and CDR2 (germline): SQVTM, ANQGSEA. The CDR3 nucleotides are TGCAGCGTTGGGGGACTCGGTGGCTACACCTTC. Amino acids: CSVGGLGGYTF.

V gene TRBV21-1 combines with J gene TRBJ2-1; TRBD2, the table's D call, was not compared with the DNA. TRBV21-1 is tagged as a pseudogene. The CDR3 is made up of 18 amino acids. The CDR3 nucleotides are TGTGCCAGCAGCAGGTATCCTTGGGAAGCTAGCGGGGGAACTGAGCAGTTCTTC. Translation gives CASSRYPWEASGGTEQFF.

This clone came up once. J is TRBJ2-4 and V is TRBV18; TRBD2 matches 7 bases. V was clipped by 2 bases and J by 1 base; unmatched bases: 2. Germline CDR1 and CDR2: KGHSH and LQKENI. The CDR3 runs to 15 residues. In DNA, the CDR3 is TGTGCCAGCTCACCAAGCGGGATGGCCAAAAACATTCAGTACTTC. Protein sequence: CASSPSGMAKNIQYF.

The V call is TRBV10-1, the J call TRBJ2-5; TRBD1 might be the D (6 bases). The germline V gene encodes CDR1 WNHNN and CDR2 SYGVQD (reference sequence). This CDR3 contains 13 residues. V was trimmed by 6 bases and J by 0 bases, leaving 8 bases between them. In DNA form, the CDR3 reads TGCGCCAGCAGCGGACAGTACCAAGAGACCCAGTACTTC. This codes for CASSGQYQETQYF.

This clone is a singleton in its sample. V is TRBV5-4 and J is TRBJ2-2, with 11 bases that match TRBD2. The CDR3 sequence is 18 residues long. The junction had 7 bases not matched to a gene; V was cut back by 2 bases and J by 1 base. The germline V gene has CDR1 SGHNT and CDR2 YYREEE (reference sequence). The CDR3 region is CASSLRLAGGRNTGELFF. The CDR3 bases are TGTGCCAGCAGCTTACGCCTAGCGGGGGGCCGGAACACCGGGGAGCTGTTTTTT.

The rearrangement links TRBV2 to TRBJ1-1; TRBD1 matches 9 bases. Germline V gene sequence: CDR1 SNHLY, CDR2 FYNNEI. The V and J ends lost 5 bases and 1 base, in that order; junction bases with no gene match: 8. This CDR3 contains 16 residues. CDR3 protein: CASSRTRTGENTEAFF. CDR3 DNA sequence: TGTGCCAGCAGTCGCACTCGGACAGGGGAGAACACTGAAGCTTTCTTT.

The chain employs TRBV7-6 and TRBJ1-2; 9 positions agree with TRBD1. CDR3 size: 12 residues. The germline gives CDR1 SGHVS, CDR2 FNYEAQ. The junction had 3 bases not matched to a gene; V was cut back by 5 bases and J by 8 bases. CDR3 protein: CASSRDRVGYTF. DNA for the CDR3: TGTGCCAGCAGCCGGGACAGGGTGGGCTACACCTTC.

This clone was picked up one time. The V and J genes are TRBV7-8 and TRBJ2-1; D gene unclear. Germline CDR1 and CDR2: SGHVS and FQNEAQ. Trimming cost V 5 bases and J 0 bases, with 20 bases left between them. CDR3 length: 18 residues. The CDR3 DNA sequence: TGTGCCAGCAGCCCCACTTATCGGCGGCTCAGCTCCTACAATGAGCAGTTCTTC. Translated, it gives CASSPTYRRLSSYNEQFF.

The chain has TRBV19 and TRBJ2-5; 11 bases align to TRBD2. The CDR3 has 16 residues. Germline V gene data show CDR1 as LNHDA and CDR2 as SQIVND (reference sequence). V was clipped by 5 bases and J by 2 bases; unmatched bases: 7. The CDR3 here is CASSGKLAGVQETQYF. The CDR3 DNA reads TGTGCCAGTAGTGGAAAACTAGCGGGGGTTCAAGAGACCCAGTACTTC. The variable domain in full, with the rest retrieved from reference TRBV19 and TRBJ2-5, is DGGITQSPKYLFRKEGQNVTLSCEQNLNHDAMYWYRQDPGQGLRLIYYSQIVNDFQKGDIAEGYSVSREKKESFPLTVTSAQKNPTAFYLCASSGKLAGVQETQYFGPGTRLLVL.